This T cell receptor beta chain came from a study of glioma-infiltrating T cells after dendritic cell vaccination. TCRB CDR3 was amplified from 2 ug genomic DNA or less. Amplification used 60 V beta primers and 13 J beta primers. TCRdb keeps only in-frame clones here, not all; method: immunoSEQ multiplex PCR. The data show over 55,000 clones, under 90% seen once. The V gene lost 9 bases and the J gene lost 6 bases, with 14 bases spanning the gap. Germline V lookup: CDR1 MNHEY, CDR2 SVGAGI. The CDR3 extends over 13 amino acids. The sequence derives from a human donor with glioblastoma. The chain couples TRBV6-5 to TRBJ1-4; D uncertain. The sequencing here drew on blood, taken before dendritic cell vaccination. The CDR3 DNA sequence: TGTGCCAGTGGACTCAGTATGGATGAAAAACTGTTTTTT. Translated, it gives CASGLSMDEKLFF.